The entry below gives a single T cell receptor beta chain sequence along with its context. The healthy adult donors were HIV-negative and reported no recent acute infections or vaccinations. The investigators split CD4+ cells into a CD45RA+ naive subset and a CD45RA-negative memory subset. Per the germline V gene, CDR1 is LGHNA and CDR2 is YSLEER. The CDR3 sequence is 13 residues long. Trimming took 3 bases from V and 3 from J, leaving 9 bases between them. The sample belongs to a study of shared clonotypes between healthy human individuals. Study-wide context: The plates for each donor numbered three CD4 naive, three CD4 memory, two CD8 naive and one CD8 memory.

The data were produced by immunoSEQ multiplex PCR, yet TCRdb's version contains in-frame clones alone and is incomplete. The table lists roughly 1.4 million clones, 98% to 99% of them singletons. Sample: naive CD4+ T cells sorted from blood. Subset reported: CD45RA+ positively selected. This TCR was sampled from a man aged 25 to 45 in good health. This rearrangement joins TRBV4-3 to TRBJ2-7, with TRBD2 as a possible D gene (5 bases). This CDR3 reads CASSHGVDYEQYF. The CDR3 DNA sequence: TGCGCCAGCAGCCACGGGGTAGACTACGAGCAGTACTTC.